Included here is one T cell receptor beta chain sequence, with context. The source of the sample is a study of CD8 T cells in Susac syndrome. The patients who served as multiple sclerosis controls were treatment-naive and had stable or active relapsing-remitting disease that fulfilled the revised McDonald criteria. Germline V gives CDR1 ENHRY, CDR2 SYGVKD. Losses at the gene ends were 10 bases for V and 4 bases for J; bases not matched to a gene: 7. The CDR3 covers 13 residues. RNA amounts of about 0.45 to 1 ug underwent reverse transcription with random hexamers. Amplification of TCR beta CDR3 was carried out by immunoSEQ multiplex PCR, which covered 54 Vbeta and 13 Jbeta segments. TCRdb re-derived calls from the immunoSEQ multiplex PCR reads in MiXCR, one entry per CDR3 protein. The sample has around 200,000 distinct CDR3 sequences, about 95% seen once.

This sequence joins TRBV10-3 and TRBJ1-5; 7 nucleotides align to TRBD1. Sequencing was performed on CD4+ T cells from PBMCs. The TCR originated in a human donor with multiple sclerosis. The CDR3: CATLPQGNQPQHF. CDR3 nucleotide sequence: TGTGCCACCCTCCCACAGGGGAATCAGCCCCAGCATTTT.